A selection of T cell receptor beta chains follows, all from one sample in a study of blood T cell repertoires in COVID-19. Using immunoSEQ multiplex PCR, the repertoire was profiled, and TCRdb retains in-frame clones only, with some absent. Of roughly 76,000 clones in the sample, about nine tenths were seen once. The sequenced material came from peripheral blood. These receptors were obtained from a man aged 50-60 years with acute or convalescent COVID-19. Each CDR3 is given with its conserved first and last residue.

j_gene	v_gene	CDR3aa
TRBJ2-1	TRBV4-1	CASSQDGLASNEQFF
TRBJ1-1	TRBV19	CASKMGARNTEAFF
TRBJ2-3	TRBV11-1	CASSSQGPSTDTQYF
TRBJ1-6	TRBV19	CASSNIGLGSYNSPLHF
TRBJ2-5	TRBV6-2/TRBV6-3	CASSLGGLQETQYF
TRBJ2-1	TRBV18	CASSPPTGVSYNEQFF
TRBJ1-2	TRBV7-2	CASSFRLLDGYTF
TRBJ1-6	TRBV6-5	CASSYYENSPLHF
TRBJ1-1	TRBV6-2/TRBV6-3	CASSHEYTEAFF
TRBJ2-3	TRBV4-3	CASRQGRISTDTQYF
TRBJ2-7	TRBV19	CASSPSGGPGEQYF
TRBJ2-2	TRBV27	CASSLYRGYTGELFF
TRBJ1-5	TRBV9	CASSVRDKSICNQPQHF
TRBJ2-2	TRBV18	CASSPDRAGELFF
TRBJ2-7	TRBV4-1	CASSQKGTSGTYEQYF
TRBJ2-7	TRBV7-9	CASSLGTHSEQYF
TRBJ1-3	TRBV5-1	CASRMGVGNTIYF
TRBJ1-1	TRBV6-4	CASSDSDRNTEAFF
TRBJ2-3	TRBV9	CASSVGGSATSSTDTQYF
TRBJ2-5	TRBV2	CASSADRGGTQYF
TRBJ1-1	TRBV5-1	CASSGGTRNTEAFF
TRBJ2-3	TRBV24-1	CATSDPGQGSDTQYF
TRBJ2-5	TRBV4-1	CASSQDGGKETQYF
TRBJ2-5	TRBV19	CASSTGRGETQYF
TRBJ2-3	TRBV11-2	CASSPLPSADTQYF
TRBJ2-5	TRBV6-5	CASSLGQGLIRETQYF
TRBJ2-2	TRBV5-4	CASSWEGSPNTGELFF
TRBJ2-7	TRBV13	CASSRSWGGESSYEQYF
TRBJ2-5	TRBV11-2	CASSLGLLTQYF
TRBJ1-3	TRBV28	CASSPSVSGNTIYF
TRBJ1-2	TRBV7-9	CGSGTDKTYGYTF